This T cell receptor beta chain emerged from a study of OX40 agonist ivuxolimab in advanced cancers. The repertoire was sequenced with immunoSEQ multiplex PCR; TCRdb's copy has only in-frame clones and lacks some. The repertoire includes about 82,000 clones, about nine tenths of them detected once, and 1.5% to 2% sits in the top ten. The CDR3 sequence is 13 residues long. Trimming removed 8 bases from V and 4 bases from J; junction bases left unmatched: 5. CDR1 and CDR2 from the germline V gene are LGHNT and FRNRAP. The V and J genes are TRBV12-5 and TRBJ2-3, with TRBD2 matching over 8 bases. Sample: CD4+ or CD8+ T cells sorted from blood, taken in a trial of the OX40 agonist ivuxolimab. This TCR came from an adult with an advanced solid tumor such as melanoma, head and neck, liver or kidney cancer. CDR3 in amino acids: CASRAGGADTQYF. CDR3 sequence (DNA): TGTGCTAGTAGGGCCGGGGGGGCAGATACGCAGTATTTT.